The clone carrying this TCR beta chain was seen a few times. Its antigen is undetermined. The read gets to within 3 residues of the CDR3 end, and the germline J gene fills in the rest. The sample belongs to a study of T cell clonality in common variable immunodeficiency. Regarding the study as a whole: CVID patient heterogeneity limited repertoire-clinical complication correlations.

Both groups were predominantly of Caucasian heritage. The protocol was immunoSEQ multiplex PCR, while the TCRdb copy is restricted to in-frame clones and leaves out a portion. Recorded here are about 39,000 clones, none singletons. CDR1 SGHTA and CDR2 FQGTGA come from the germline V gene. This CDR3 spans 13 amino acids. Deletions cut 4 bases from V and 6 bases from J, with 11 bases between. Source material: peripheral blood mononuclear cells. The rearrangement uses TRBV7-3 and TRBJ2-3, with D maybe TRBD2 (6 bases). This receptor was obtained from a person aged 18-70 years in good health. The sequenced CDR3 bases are TGTGCCAGCAGCTATCGGAGGGGCGATACG. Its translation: CASSYRRGDT. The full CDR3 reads CASSYRRGDTQYF.